The rows below give T cell receptor beta chains drawn from one sample of a study of cytomegalovirus exposure and HLA in healthy donors. Some clones are missing from TCRdb's copy, which holds only in-frame ones; the method was immunoSEQ multiplex PCR. Of 160,000 or so clones in the sample, 65% to 85% were seen once. The sequencing sample was made of PBMCs. The receptors come from a woman aged 18-35 years in good health and CMV-seronegative. The CDR3 runs from the conserved cysteine through the conserved F or W. The order of the fields is V gene, D gene, clone size, CDR3 length, J gene, CDR3 protein, CDR3 DNA. D genes are given only for firm matches. A clone size is listed for some rows: how often the clone was seen (once, few, many), or a class if it is expanded.

TRBV20-1	-	-	8	TRBJ1-1	CSASEAFF	TGCAGTGCCTCTGAAGCTTTCTTT
TRBV5-5	-	once	15	TRBJ2-3	CASSLATTPTDTQYF	TGTGCCAGCAGCTTGGCCACTACGCCGACAGATACGCAGTATTTT
TRBV5-5	TRBD2	-	16	TRBJ2-3	CASSQRDQLTTDTQYF	TGTGCCAGCAGCCAGCGGGACCAACTTACCACAGATACGCAGTATTTT
TRBV7-7	-	few	13	TRBJ1-1	CASSLLWNTEAFF	TGTGCTAGCAGCTTACTATGGAACACTGAAGCTTTCTTT
TRBV5-1	TRBD1	few	14	TRBJ1-1	CASSLGTGAAEAFF	TGCGCCAGCAGCTTGGGGACAGGGGCCGCTGAAGCTTTCTTT
TRBV5-5	TRBD1	-	18	TRBJ1-5	CASSLGGGRTGINQPQHF	TGTGCCAGCAGCTTGGGTGGGGGGAGGACAGGGATTAATCAGCCCCAGCATTTT
TRBV5-5	-	-	13	TRBJ2-1	CASGKAGGGEQFF	TGTGCCAGCGGGAAGGCTGGGGGCGGTGAGCAGTTCTTC
TRBV19	-	-	17	TRBJ1-5	CASSIPYREGGNQPQHF	TGTGCCAGTAGTATCCCGTACAGGGAGGGGGGCAATCAGCCCCAGCATTTT
TRBV7-2	-	-	14	TRBJ1-5	CASSFQGSHQPQHF	TGTGCCAGCAGCTTTCAGGGTTCCCATCAGCCCCAGCATTTT
TRBV18	-	-	13	TRBJ1-2	CASAGAANYGYTF	TGTGCCAGCGCAGGGGCCGCTAACTATGGCTACACCTTC
TRBV2	-	-	14	TRBJ1-1	CASGREAENTEAFF	TGTGCCAGCGGCCGGGAGGCAGAGAACACTGAAGCTTTCTTT
TRBV29-1	-	-	15	TRBJ1-4	CSVAGRVGRNEKLFF	TGCAGCGTTGCCGGCAGGGTTGGTAGGAATGAAAAACTGTTTTTT
TRBV19	-	-	15	TRBJ2-7	CASSPGEKTSYEQYF	TGTGCCAGTTCCCCCGGGGAGAAAACCTCCTACGAGCAGTACTTC
TRBV28	TRBD1	-	16	TRBJ2-7	CASSYPIRDRDYEQYF	TGTGCCAGCAGTTACCCCATCCGGGACAGGGACTACGAGCAGTACTTC
TRBV19	TRBD1	-	13	TRBJ1-2	CAGQGRVRNGYTF	TGTGCCGGACAGGGGCGCGTTAGGAATGGCTACACCTTC
TRBV30	-	-	13	TRBJ1-1	CAWTRGQGTEAFF	TGTGCCTGGACCAGGGGCCAAGGCACTGAAGCTTTCTTT
TRBV7-9	-	-	15	TRBJ1-2	CASSLDRVGNYGYTF	TGTGCCAGCAGCTTAGACAGGGTTGGGAACTATGGCTACACCTTC
TRBV14	TRBD2	-	13	TRBJ2-1	CASSQDFGTTQFF	TGTGCCAGCAGCCAAGACTTCGGGACTACGCAGTTCTTC
TRBV7-9	-	few	14	TRBJ1-2	CASSLTTGIRGYTF	TGTGCCAGCAGCTTAACCACAGGGATTCGTGGCTACACCTTC
TRBV18	-	-	14	TRBJ2-7	CASSPRMEGDEQYF	TGTGCCAGCTCACCACGGATGGAAGGGGATGAGCAGTACTTC
TRBV13	-	-	17	TRBJ2-1	CASSLVGGAGPYNEQFF	TGTGCCAGCAGCTTAGTTGGGGGGGCAGGCCCCTACAATGAGCAGTTCTTC
TRBV6-1	-	-	14	TRBJ1-5	CASSALDRGQPQHF	TGTGCCAGCAGTGCACTGGACAGAGGTCAGCCCCAGCATTTT
TRBV5-4	-	-	14	TRBJ1-1	CASSLAGGNTEAFF	TGTGCCAGCAGCTTGGCAGGAGGGAACACTGAAGCCTTCTTT
TRBV11-2	TRBD1	-	12	TRBJ1-2	CASSQRQGRYTF	TGTGCCAGCAGCCAGAGACAGGGCCGCTACACCTTC
TRBV18	TRBD1	-	14	TRBJ1-3	CASSTGRTGNTIYF	TGTGCCAGCTCGACAGGGAGGACTGGAAACACCATATATTTT
TRBV15	TRBD1	-	14	TRBJ1-2	CATRAGTGAYGYTF	TGTGCCACCAGAGCCGGGACAGGGGCTTATGGCTACACCTTC
TRBV19	TRBD2	few	18	TRBJ2-1	CASSIRAPSGSSYNEQFF	TGTGCCAGTAGTATACGGGCCCCTAGCGGCAGCTCCTACAATGAGCAGTTCTTC
TRBV29-1	-	-	16	TRBJ1-2	CSVPTSGKGRNYGYTF	TGCAGCGTTCCCACCTCAGGGAAGGGGAGGAACTATGGCTACACCTTC
TRBV4-2	-	-	11	TRBJ2-1	CASSHGLEQFF	TGTGCCAGCAGCCATGGACTTGAGCAGTTCTTC
TRBV11-2	-	-	16	TRBJ1-4	CASSLGRVALGEKLFF	TGTGCCAGCAGCTTAGGACGGGTGGCCCTAGGTGAAAAACTGTTTTTT